These 29 T cell receptor beta chains were sequenced from one sample in a study of CD4 T cells in relation to SARS-CoV-2 and coronaviruses. Produced via immunoSEQ multiplex PCR; TCRdb's table is partial and in-frame only. The table has more than 20,000 clones, about 80% seen once. Before the COVID-19 pandemic, during about 2010-2018, CD4+ T cells were taken from unexposed donors. CD4+ T cells were isolated from the cells after around 11 days of culture. No antigen has been identified for these receptors. The specimen was CD4+ T cells from PBMCs, cultured in vitro. These receptors all stem from a human donor in good health.

The V and J genes are TRBV3-1 (or the pseudogene TRBV3-2) and TRBJ2-2; no definite D call. The CDR3 extends over 12 amino acids. The V end was cut by 4 bases, the J end by 4 bases, with 4 bases between. Germline V CDR1 and CDR2: LGHDT, YNNKEL (reference sequence). This chain's CDR3 is CASSRSTGELFF. The CDR3, as DNA: TGTGCCAGCAGCCGAAGCACCGGGGAGCTGTTTTTT.

The rearrangement links TRBV14 to TRBJ2-2; weak D call: TRBD2 (6 bases). V dropped 2 bases and J dropped 6 bases, with 10 bases sitting between them. In germline, CDR1 is SGHDN, CDR2 FVKESK. The CDR3 is 14 amino acids. CDR3 region: CASSQLGGAGELFF. Written as DNA, the CDR3 is TGTGCCAGCAGCCAACTTGGAGGGGCCGGGGAGCTGTTTTTT.

This clone was observed a few times. The rearrangement links TRBV27 to TRBJ1-2; possible D gene TRBD1, 5 bases. This CDR3 has 12 amino acids. The germline V gene has CDR1 MNHEY and CDR2 SMNVEV (reference sequence). V lost 7 bases and J lost 14, with 20 bases in between. CDR3 nucleotide sequence: TGTGCCAGCACCTCTTGGGGGTCCCCTTCAACCTTC. Residues: CASTSWGSPSTF.

This chain connects TRBV27 to TRBJ2-1; weak D call: TRBD2 (6 bases). The CDR3 extends over 18 amino acids. The V end lost 3 bases, the J end lost 1 base, and 19 bases lay between the germline ends. In germline, CDR1 is MNHEY, CDR2 SMNVEV (reference sequence). The CDR3 DNA reads TGTGCCAGCAGTTTCAAACGGCCGGGACTCCTTTCCTACAATGAGCAGTTCTTC. It yields the protein CASSFKRPGLLSYNEQFF.

This clone has only a few counts. The chain links TRBV3-1 (or the pseudogene TRBV3-2) to TRBJ2-7; TRBD2 aligns across 8 bases. Germline V gene data show CDR1 as LGHDT and CDR2 as YNNKEL (reference sequence). This CDR3 comprises 14 residues. V lost 3 bases, J lost 0 bases, and 1 base stayed unmatched. The CDR3 sequence is CASSHGTSSYEQYF. Here the CDR3 DNA reads TGTGCCAGCAGCCACGGGACTAGCTCCTACGAGCAGTACTTC.

V and J are TRBV7-3 and TRBJ2-3; 12 nucleotides match TRBD1. This CDR3 has 16 residues. Per the germline V gene, CDR1 is SGHTA and CDR2 is FQGTGA. The J segment lost 7 bases and the V segment lost 1 base, leaving 6 bases of the junction unmatched. The CDR3 DNA reads TGTGCCAGCAGCTTAAGTGGGACAGGGGGCCCCAATACGCAGTATTTT. This sequence encodes CASSLSGTGGPNTQYF.

As DNA, the CDR3 is TGTGCCAGCAGTTTTAGGACGGGGAGCGGGGGCTACACCTTC. Its protein product is CASSFRTGSGGYTF. The V and J genes are TRBV28 and TRBJ1-2; D is unresolved. The CDR3 has 14 residues. Trimming took off 3 bases at V and 8 bases at J, with 16 bases between the two ends. Germline V CDR1 and CDR2: MDHEN, SYDVKM.

The V gene is TRBV5-1, the J gene TRBJ2-4; D is uncertain. V dropped 0 bases and J dropped 6 bases, with 16 bases sitting between them. The CDR3 has 16 amino acids. Germline lookup yields CDR1 SGHRS and CDR2 YFSETQ. This CDR3 reads CASSLGVEWVGNIQYF. The CDR3 DNA sequence: TGCGCCAGCAGCTTGGGGGTTGAATGGGTCGGAAACATTCAGTACTTC.

The chain carries TRBV7-9 and TRBJ2-5, with a possible D match to TRBD2 (5 bases). V lost 1 base, J lost 4 bases, and 10 bases lay in between. The CDR3 sequence is 14 residues long. CDR1 is SEHNR and CDR2 is FQNEAQ in the germline V gene (reference sequence). CDR3: CASSLDASGETQYF. CDR3 DNA sequence: TGTGCCAGCAGCTTAGATGCCAGCGGAGAGACCCAGTACTTC. Complete variable domain (other parts from reference TRBV7-9 and TRBJ2-5): DTGVSQNPRHKITKRGQNVTFRCDPISEHNRLYWYRQTLGQGPEFLTYFQNEAQLEKSRLLSDRFSAERPKGSFSTLEIQRTEQGDSAMYLCASSLDASGETQYFGPGTRLLVL.

The V gene is TRBV5-6, the J gene TRBJ1-1; perhaps TRBD1 as D (6 bases). V lost 4 bases to trimming and J lost 4 bases, with 20 bases between them. The germline CDR1 and CDR2 sequences are SGHDT and YYEEEE. CDR3 length equals 16 residues. Here the CDR3 DNA reads TGTGCCAGCAGCCTATGGGGGCAGGGTAAGGGCACTGAAGCTTTCTTT. Residues: CASSLWGQGKGTEAFF.

The chain recombines TRBV28 with TRBJ1-3; the D is unclear. This CDR3 is 15 amino acids long. Germline values: CDR1 MDHEN, CDR2 SYDVKM. Trimming pared 2 bases from V and 0 bases from J, leaving 8 bases between. CDR3 nucleotides: TGTGCCAGCAGTTTACCCCCAGGCTCTGGAAACACCATATATTTT. Amino acid sequence: CASSLPPGSGNTIYF.

The chain is built from TRBV28 and TRBJ1-2; possible D gene TRBD1, 5 bases. This CDR3 contains 13 residues. Germline lookup yields CDR1 MDHEN and CDR2 SYDVKM. Between the trimmed V and J ends, which lost 9 bases and 4 bases, there was a span of 15 bases. The CDR3 nucleotides read TGTGCCAGTGGGGCAGGGACGGTCTATGGCTACACCTTC. Its protein product is CASGAGTVYGYTF.

V usage is TRBV21-1 and J usage is TRBJ1-5. TRBV21-1 is noted as a pseudogene. The CDR3 covers 14 residues. The CDR3 DNA reads TGTGCCAGTACTCCTCTTTGGGGCAATCAGCCCCAGCATTTT. Translation gives CASTPLWGNQPQHF.

The sample holds a few counts of this clone. The CDR3, as DNA: TGTGCCAGCAGTCCCCTTAGGGGAGGCTACACCTTC. It yields the protein CASSPLRGGYTF. The gene calls are TRBV27 and TRBJ1-2; maybe TRBD1 (5 bases). Trimming left V 5 bases short and J 8 bases short, with 12 bases between. The CDR3 has 12 amino acids. Germline CDR1 reads MNHEY; CDR2 reads SMNVEV (reference sequence).

This clone was seen a few times. The chain is built from TRBV2 and TRBJ1-5, with 7 nucleotides matching TRBD1. The CDR3 is made up of 14 amino acids. CDR1 SNHLY and CDR2 FYNNEI come from the germline V gene. The junction had 7 bases not matched to a gene; V was cut back by 10 bases and J by 1 base. CDR3 DNA sequence: TGTGCCACAAAGACAGGGATCAGCAATCAGCCCCAGCATTTT. Translating it yields CATKTGISNQPQHF.

The V and J genes are TRBV9 and TRBJ2-7; D may match TRBD1 or TRBD2 (5 bases each). This CDR3 has 14 amino acids. The V gene's germline CDR1 is SGDLS and CDR2 YYNGEE. V lost 0 bases and J lost 2, with 9 bases in between. The CDR3, as DNA: TGTGCCAGCAGCGTAGAGTTGGGGGCCTACGAGCAGTACTTC. As protein: CASSVELGAYEQYF.

The chain is built from TRBV2 and TRBJ2-2; possible D gene TRBD2, 6 bases. The ends were cut back, 4 bases at V and 3 bases at J, with 15 bases in the middle. Germline loops: CDR1 SNHLY, CDR2 FYNNEI. This CDR3 spans 16 amino acids. The CDR3 coding sequence is TGTGCCAGCAGTGGGAGGGTTTATGGATACACCGGGGAGCTGTTTTTT. As protein: CASSGRVYGYTGELFF.

The CDR3 coding sequence is TGTGCCAGCAGCGTGCTAGCGGGAGAAACCGGGGAGCTGTTTTTT. It translates to CASSVLAGETGELFF. The chain combines TRBV9 with TRBJ2-2; 10 bases match TRBD2. CDR3 length: 15 amino acids. Germline CDR1 SGDLS, CDR2 YYNGEE. The V and J ends lost 2 bases and 5 bases, in that order; junction bases with no gene match: 3.

V and J are TRBV28 and TRBJ2-5; D is possibly TRBD1 (5 bases). CDR1 and CDR2 from the germline V gene are MDHEN and SYDVKM. Trimming removed 3 bases from V and 2 bases from J, with 7 bases in between. The CDR3 length is 13 residues. CDR3 residues: CASSLKGQETQYF. In nucleotides, the CDR3 is TGTGCCAGCAGTTTGAAGGGGCAAGAGACCCAGTACTTC.

The chain combines TRBV9 with TRBJ2-7; D unclear. Trimming cost V 4 bases and J 0 bases, with 11 bases left between them. Germline CDR1 reads SGDLS; CDR2 reads YYNGEE. This CDR3 is built from 14 residues. This CDR3 is CASSPRLDSYEQYF. The CDR3 coding sequence is TGTGCCAGCAGCCCTAGACTGGACTCCTACGAGCAGTACTTC. Supplemented by reference TRBV9 and TRBJ2-7, the full variable domain reads DSGVTQTPKHLITATGQRVTLRCSPRSGDLSVYWYQQSLDQGLQFLIQYYNGEERAKGNILERFSAQQFPDLHSELNLSSLELGDSALYFCASSPRLDSYEQYFGPGTRLTVT.

The rearrangement links TRBV5-6 to TRBJ1-1; D not resolved. Trimming cost V 1 base and J 2 bases, with 0 bases left between them. Per the germline V gene, CDR1 is SGHDT and CDR2 is YYEEEE. The CDR3 totals 11 residues. The CDR3 is CASSLNTEAFF. CDR3 sequence (DNA): TGTGCCAGCAGCTTGAACACTGAAGCTTTCTTT.

This clone appeared a few times. This sequence joins TRBV6-4 and TRBJ2-2; 7 bases line up with TRBD2. CDR1 and CDR2 (germline): MRHNA, SNTAGT. The CDR3 is made up of 12 amino acids. The CDR3 protein is CGREGRSGELFF. CDR3 DNA: TGTGGCAGGGAGGGCCGAAGCGGGGAGCTGTTTTTT.

The chain uses TRBV7-2 and TRBJ2-7, with 8 bases lining up with TRBD2. V lost 3 bases to trimming and J lost 2 bases; unmatched junction nucleotides: 3. In germline, CDR1 is SGHTA, CDR2 FQGNSA. The CDR3 is 14 amino acids. CDR3 sequence (DNA): TGTGCCAGCAGCTTGGCGGGAGGCCCCTACGAGCAGTACTTC. This gives the protein CASSLAGGPYEQYF. Full variable domain (rest looked up from reference TRBV7-2 and TRBJ2-7): GAGVSQSPSNKVTEKGKDVELRCDPISGHTALYWYRQSLGQGLEFLIYFQGNSAPDKSGLPSDRFSAERTGGSVSTLTIQRTQQEDSAVYLCASSLAGGPYEQYFGPGTRLTVT.

The chain has TRBV5-1 and TRBJ1-1, with 10 bases fitting TRBD1. There are 14 residues in the CDR3. Trimming removed 3 bases from V and 5 bases from J; junction bases left unmatched: 4. CDR1 SGHRS and CDR2 YFSETQ come from the germline V gene. DNA of the CDR3: TGCGCCAGCAGCTCCGGACAGGGGGGGACTGAAGCTTTCTTT. Protein sequence: CASSSGQGGTEAFF.

This clone was picked up a small number of times. The rearrangement links TRBV4-1 to TRBJ1-4; maybe TRBD1 (5 bases). The CDR3 runs 16 residues. V gave up 2 bases and J gave up 7 bases, with 17 bases separating them. Germline-derived CDR1 and CDR2 are MGHRA and YSYEKL. In DNA, the CDR3 is TGCGCCAGCAGCCAACCCCTCGAGGGGTGGGCTGAAAAACTGTTTTTT. This encodes CASSQPLEGWAEKLFF.

The chain joins TRBV25-1 to TRBJ2-6; D uncertain. Looked up from germline, CDR1 is MGHDK and CDR2 is SYGVNS. The CDR3 runs to 14 residues. Trimming took off 7 bases at V and 2 bases at J, with 9 bases between the two ends. The CDR3 nucleotides are TGTGCCAGCACCGACGTGGCTGGGGCCAACGTCCTGACTTTC. It specifies CASTDVAGANVLTF.

The V gene is TRBV11-2, the J gene TRBJ1-1, with D possibly TRBD1 on 5 matching bases. The V gene lost 3 bases and the J gene lost 4 bases, with 15 bases spanning the gap. From germline, CDR1 is SGHAT and CDR2 FQNNGV. This CDR3 has 15 residues. The CDR3 DNA is TGTGCCAGCAGCTTGGGTCTCAGGGAAGGCACTGAAGCTTTCTTT. It encodes CASSLGLREGTEAFF.

The J gene is TRBJ2-1, the V gene TRBV2; 12 nucleotides align to TRBD2. CDR1 and CDR2 from the germline V gene are SNHLY and FYNNEI. The CDR3 has 14 residues. Unmatched junction bases numbered 4, after V lost 3 bases and J lost 10 bases. Here the CDR3 DNA reads TGTGCCAGCAGTGATAGAACTAGCGGGAGGGAGCAGTTCTTC. Its protein is CASSDRTSGREQFF.

The gene calls are TRBV2 and TRBJ1-5; D might be TRBD1 (5 bases). This CDR3 has 15 amino acids. With 7 bases removed from V and 3 bases from J, the gap between germline ends came to 16 bases. Germline lookup yields CDR1 SNHLY and CDR2 FYNNEI. The CDR3 region has the DNA TGTGCCAGCACCCCGGGGCAGGCCCCCAATCAGCCCCAGCATTTT. This encodes CASTPGQAPNQPQHF.